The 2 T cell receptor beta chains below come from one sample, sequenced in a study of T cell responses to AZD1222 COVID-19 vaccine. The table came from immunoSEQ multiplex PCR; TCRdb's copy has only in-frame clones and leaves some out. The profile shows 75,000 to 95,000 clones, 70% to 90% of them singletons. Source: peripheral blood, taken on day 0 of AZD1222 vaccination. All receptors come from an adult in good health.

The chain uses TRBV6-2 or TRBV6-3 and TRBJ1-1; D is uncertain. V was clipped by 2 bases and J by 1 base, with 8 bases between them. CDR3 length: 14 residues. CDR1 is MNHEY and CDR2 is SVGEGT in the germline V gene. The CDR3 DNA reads TGTGCCAGCAGTTACGGCCCAGGGAACACTGAAGCTTTCTTT. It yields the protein CASSYGPGNTEAFF.

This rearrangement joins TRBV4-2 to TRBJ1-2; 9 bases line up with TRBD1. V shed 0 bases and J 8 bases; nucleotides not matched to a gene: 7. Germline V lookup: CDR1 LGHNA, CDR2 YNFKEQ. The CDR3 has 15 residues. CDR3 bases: TGTGCCAGCAGCCAAGATCGGGACAGGGAAGGGGGCTACACCTTC. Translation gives CASSQDRDREGGYTF.